This T cell receptor (beta chain) was identified during a study of cytomegalovirus exposure and HLA in healthy donors. Regarding the study as a whole: 164 TCR beta chains were listed as cytomegalovirus-associated. There were some public TCRs occurring in many donors, but most TCR sequences were rare.

Trimming cost V 5 bases and J 7 bases; bases outside gene matches: 10. CDR1 is MNHNS, CDR2 SASEGT, per germline. The CDR3 loop spans 14 amino acids. Use of 60 Vbeta and 13 Jbeta primers characterized the PCR. Profiled with immunoSEQ multiplex PCR; TCRdb holds only in-frame clones, not every one. The sample includes some 190,000 clones, around 82% of them seen just once. About this clone: Its antigen is unidentified.

Sample: PBMCs. This TCR was sampled from a man aged 40-49 years in good health and CMV-seropositive. V and J are TRBV6-1 and TRBJ2-7, with 8 bases fitting TRBD2. This CDR3 reads CASSLGTRPNEQYF. The CDR3 DNA sequence: TGTGCCAGCAGTTTAGGGACTAGACCTAATGAGCAGTACTTC.